This T cell receptor beta chain was recorded in a study of siplizumab effects on memory and regulatory T cells. Looked up from germline, CDR1 is ENHRY and CDR2 is SYGVKD. Trimming left V 4 bases short and J 6 bases short, with 5 bases between. This CDR3 is built from 11 residues. Measured with immunoSEQ multiplex PCR; TCRdb has only the in-frame clones, and not every one. The table shows some 120,000 clones, with 90% to 95% occurring only once. As concerns this clone: Antigen unknown.

Study observations and caveats: The authors did not confirm suppressive function in proliferating Tregs from siplizumab cultures.

Sequencing was carried out using non-Treg CD4+ T cells sorted from blood. The chain uses TRBV10-3 and TRBJ2-3, with unresolved D. The origin of this receptor is a human donor in good health. The CDR3 nucleotides are TGTGCCATCAGTGTCAAGGATACGCAGTATTTT. Translation: CAISVKDTQYF.